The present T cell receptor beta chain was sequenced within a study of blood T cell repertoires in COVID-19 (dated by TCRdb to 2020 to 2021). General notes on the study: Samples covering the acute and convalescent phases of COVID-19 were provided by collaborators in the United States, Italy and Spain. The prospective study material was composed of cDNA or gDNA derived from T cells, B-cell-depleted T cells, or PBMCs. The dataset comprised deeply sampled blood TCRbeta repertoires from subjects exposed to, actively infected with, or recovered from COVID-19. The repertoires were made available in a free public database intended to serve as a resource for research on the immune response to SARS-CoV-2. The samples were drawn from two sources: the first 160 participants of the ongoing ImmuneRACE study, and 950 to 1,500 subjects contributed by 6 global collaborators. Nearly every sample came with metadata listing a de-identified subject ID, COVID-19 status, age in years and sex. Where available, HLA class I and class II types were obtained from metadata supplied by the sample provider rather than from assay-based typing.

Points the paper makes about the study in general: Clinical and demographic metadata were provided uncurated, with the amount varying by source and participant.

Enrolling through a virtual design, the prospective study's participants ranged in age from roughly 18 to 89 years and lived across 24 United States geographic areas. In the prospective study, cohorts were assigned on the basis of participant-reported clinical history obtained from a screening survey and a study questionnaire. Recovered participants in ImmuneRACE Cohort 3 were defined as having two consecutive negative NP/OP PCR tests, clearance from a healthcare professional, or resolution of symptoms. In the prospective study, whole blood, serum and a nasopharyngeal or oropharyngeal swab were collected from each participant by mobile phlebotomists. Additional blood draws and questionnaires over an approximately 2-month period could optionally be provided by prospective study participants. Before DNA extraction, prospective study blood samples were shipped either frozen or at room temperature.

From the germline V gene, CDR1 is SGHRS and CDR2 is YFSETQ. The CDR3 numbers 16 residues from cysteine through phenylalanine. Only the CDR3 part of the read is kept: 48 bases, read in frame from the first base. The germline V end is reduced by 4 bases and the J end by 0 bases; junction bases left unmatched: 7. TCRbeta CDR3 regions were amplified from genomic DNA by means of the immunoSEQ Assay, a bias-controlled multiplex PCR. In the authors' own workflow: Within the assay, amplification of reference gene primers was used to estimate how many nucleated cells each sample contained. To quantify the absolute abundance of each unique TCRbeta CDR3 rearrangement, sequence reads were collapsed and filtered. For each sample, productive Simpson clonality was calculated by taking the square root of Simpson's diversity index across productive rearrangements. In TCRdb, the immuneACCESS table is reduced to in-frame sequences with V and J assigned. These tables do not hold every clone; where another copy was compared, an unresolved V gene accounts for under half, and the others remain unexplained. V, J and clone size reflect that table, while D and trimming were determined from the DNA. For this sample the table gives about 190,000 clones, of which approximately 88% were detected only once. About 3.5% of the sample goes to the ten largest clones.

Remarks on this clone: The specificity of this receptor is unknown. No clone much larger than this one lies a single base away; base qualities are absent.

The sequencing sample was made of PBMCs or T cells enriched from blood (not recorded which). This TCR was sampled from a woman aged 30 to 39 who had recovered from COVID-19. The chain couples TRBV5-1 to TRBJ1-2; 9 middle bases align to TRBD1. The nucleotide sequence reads TGCGCCAGCAGCGTCGGACAGGGGACAACTAACTATGGCTACACCTTC. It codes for CASSVGQGTTNYGYTF. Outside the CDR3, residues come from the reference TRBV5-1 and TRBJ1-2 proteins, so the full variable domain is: KAGVTQTPRYLIKTRGQQVTLSCSPISGHRSVSWYQQTPGQGLQFLFEYFSETQRNKGNFPGRFSGRQFSNSRSEMNVSTLELGDSALYLCASSVGQGTTNYGYTFGSGTRLTVV.